Ten or more counts support the clone carrying this T cell receptor (beta chain). The data belong to a study of early T cells in non-severe SARS-CoV-2 infection. The length of the CDR3 is 17 residues. Germline-derived CDR1 and CDR2 are SQVTM and ANQGSEA. Unmatched junction bases numbered 13, after V lost 5 bases and J lost 5 bases. TCRdb called the 5' RACE reads again in MiXCR, with one record for every CDR3 protein. Of roughly 48,000 distinct CDR3 sequences detected, around 4% appear once; the ten largest clones hold around 5.5%. Sequenced: whole blood. This TCR was sampled from an adult who was a healthcare worker with PCR-confirmed SARS-CoV-2 infection or an uninfected control (not recorded which). V is TRBV29-1 and J is TRBJ2-3; 13 bases align to TRBD2. The CDR3 nucleotides are TGCAGCGTTAAGGGACTAGCGGGGACAGGGTTGCGAGATACGCAGTATTTT. Protein sequence: CSVKGLAGTGLRDTQYF.